A single sample gave rise to the 28 T cell receptor beta chains below, sequenced in a study of T-cell reconstitution after alpha-beta-depleted transplantation in children. Unique molecular identifiers tagged the TCRbeta library. Each CDR3 protein gets one entry after TCRdb re-called the PCR reads with MiXCR. This sample has around 370,000 distinct CDR3 sequences, with about 17% found just once. Sequencing used PBMCs, mostly from graft donor cells, obtained 360 days after TCRalphabeta/CD19-depleted stem cell transplant. These TCRs come from a male patient aged 2 to 10 who had a stem cell transplant for acute lymphoblastic leukemia, so the T cells may come from the graft donor.

This clonotype occurred a few times. V gene TRBV14 combines with J gene TRBJ2-3; TRBD2 matches at 12 bases. The CDR3 extends over 17 amino acids. V gave up 0 bases and J gave up 2 bases; unmatched junction bases: 3. The germline gives CDR1 SGHDN, CDR2 FVKESK. The CDR3 sequence is CASSQDWTSGNTDTQYF. Here the CDR3 DNA reads TGTGCCAGCAGCCAAGATTGGACTAGCGGGAACACAGATACGCAGTATTTT.

There are a few counts of this clonotype. The chain joins TRBV4-1 to TRBJ2-7, with D unresolved. V lost 2 bases, J lost 4 bases, and 9 bases lay in between. CDR3 length equals 13 residues. CDR1 and CDR2 from the germline V gene are MGHRA and YSYEKL. Written as DNA, the CDR3 is TGCGCCAGCAGCCAATCTACAACGTACGAGCAGTACTTC. As protein: CASSQSTTYEQYF.

The chain recombines TRBV10-3 with TRBJ2-3; D is possibly TRBD1 or TRBD2 (5 bases each). The length of the CDR3 is 14 residues. V shed 3 bases and J shed 1 base, with 8 bases lying between them. Germline V gives CDR1 ENHRY, CDR2 SYGVKD. The CDR3 is CAISELGGTDTQYF. Here the CDR3 DNA reads TGTGCCATCAGTGAATTGGGGGGCACAGATACGCAGTATTTT.

There are a few counts of this clonotype. The chain joins TRBV21-1 to TRBJ2-3; TRBD2 is taken as the D call from the table, unchecked against the DNA. TRBV21-1 counts as a pseudogene. CDR3 length: 19 residues. The CDR3 DNA reads TGTGCCAGCAGCAACGGTGTAGCGGGAGGGCCCGGACCCACAGATACGCAGTATTTT. Protein product: CASSNGVAGGPGPTDTQYF.

This clonotype was detected only a few times. This rearrangement joins TRBV12-3 or TRBV12-4 to TRBJ2-1, with 11 bases aligning to TRBD2. CDR3 length equals 15 residues. J gave up 8 bases and V 7 bases, and 10 bases lay outside the gene matches. CDR3 sequence (DNA): TGTGCCAGCACCCCAACTAGCGGGAGTTTCCATGAGCAGTTCTTC. This sequence encodes CASTPTSGSFHEQFF.

The CDR3 loop is CASSYGPGSTDTQYF. In DNA, the CDR3 is TGTGCCAGCAGTTACGGGCCCGGGAGCACAGATACGCAGTATTTT. V and J are TRBV6-2 or TRBV6-3 and TRBJ2-3; D gene unclear. The germline CDR1 and CDR2 sequences are MNHEY and SVGEGT. The CDR3 extends over 15 amino acids. The germline V and J ends were trimmed by 2 bases and 0 bases, with 9 bases remaining between them.

This clonotype has a count of ten or more. A read error may account for a junction end that differs from germline. This chain connects TRBV29-1 to TRBJ1-4; possible D gene TRBD1, 6 bases. The CDR3 is 12 residues long. The germline V gene has CDR1 SQVTM and CDR2 ANQGSEA. CDR3 region: CSVMGGLETLFF. DNA of the CDR3: TGCAGCGTCATGGGGGGGCTTGAAACACTGTTTTTT. Supplemented by reference TRBV29-1 and TRBJ1-4, the full variable domain reads SAVISQKPSRDICQRGTSLTIQCQVDSQVTMMFWYRQQPGQSLTLIATANQGSEATYESGFVIDKFPISRPNLTFSTLTVSNMSPEDSSIYLCSVMGGLETLFFGSGTQLSVL.

This clonotype was counted a few times. V is TRBV10-3 and J is TRBJ1-1, with D possibly being TRBD1 (5 bases). The CDR3 has 14 residues. V was shortened by 7 bases and J by 0 bases, with 12 bases between the two germline ends. Germline values: CDR1 ENHRY, CDR2 SYGVKD. The DNA of the CDR3 is TGTGCCATCAAAACAGGAGGTTTGAACACTGAAGCTTTCTTT. Translation gives CAIKTGGLNTEAFF.

This clonotype occurred many times. The chain couples TRBV15 to TRBJ2-7; D remains unclear. Germline CDR1 is LNHNV and CDR2 is YYDKDF (reference sequence). The CDR3 sequence is 14 residues long. The ends were cut back, 1 base at V and 1 base at J, with 8 bases in the middle. DNA of the CDR3: TGTGCCACCAGCAGAGCAAGTTGGTCCTACGAGCAGTACTTC. It yields the protein CATSRASWSYEQYF. Based on the CDR3 plus reference TRBV15 and TRBJ2-7, the full variable domain is DAMVIQNPRYQVTQFGKPVTLSCSQTLNHNVMYWYQQKSSQAPKLLFHYYDKDFNNEADTPDNFQSRRPNTSFCFLDIRSPGLGDTAMYLCATSRASWSYEQYFGPGTRLTVT.

This clonotype has more than one count but fewer than ten. The chain combines TRBV29-1 with TRBJ2-5; D gene ambiguous. This CDR3 region has 11 residues. Trimming cost V 3 bases and J 3 bases, with 5 bases left between them. The germline gives CDR1 SQVTM, CDR2 ANQGSEA. DNA for the CDR3: TGCAGCGTTGAGAAGGAAGAGACCCAGTACTTC. Translating it yields CSVEKEETQYF.

This clonotype was counted a few times. This chain connects TRBV11-2 to TRBJ1-4; 7 bases map to TRBD1. This CDR3 region has 14 residues. Germline CDR1 is SGHAT and CDR2 is FQNNGV. Trimming took 2 bases from V and 8 from J; bases not matched to a gene: 5. As DNA, the CDR3 is TGTGCCAGCAGCTTAAAAGGGGGCTGGGAAAAACTGTTTTTT. Encoded protein: CASSLKGGWEKLFF.

This clonotype has a handful of counts. The V gene is TRBV12-3 or TRBV12-4, the J gene TRBJ2-3; D may match TRBD1 or TRBD2 (5 bases each). Trimming took off 2 bases at V and 2 bases at J, with 17 bases between the two ends. The CDR3 length is 17 residues. CDR3 in amino acids: CASSLPGPSLITDTQYF. Written as DNA, the CDR3 is TGTGCCAGCAGTTTACCGGGGCCGTCGCTAATCACAGATACGCAGTATTTT.

Only a few counts were recorded for this clonotype. The chain is built from TRBV20-1 and TRBJ2-3; no firm D call. V shed 6 bases and J shed 1 base, with 8 bases lying between them. Germline CDR1 DFQATT, CDR2 SNEGSKA (reference sequence). The CDR3 covers 12 residues. The DNA for the CDR3 is TGCAGTGCCCACGCCGGCACAGATACGCAGTATTTT. Its translation is CSAHAGTDTQYF.

The chain recombines TRBV5-5 with TRBJ2-3, with TRBD2 matching 10 bases. The CDR3 consists of 16 residues. The germline gives CDR1 SGHKS, CDR2 YYEKEE (reference sequence). Trimming at V came to 2 bases and at J to 4 bases, leaving 7 bases not matched to a gene. The CDR3 loop is CASSLWLAGAPDTQYF. DNA for the CDR3: TGTGCCAGCAGCTTATGGCTAGCGGGAGCCCCAGATACGCAGTATTTT.

The rearrangement joins TRBV20-1 to TRBJ2-3; TRBD2 matches at 12 bases. J lost 2 bases, V lost 3 bases, and 12 bases had no gene match. The germline gives CDR1 DFQATT, CDR2 SNEGSKA (reference sequence). The CDR3 consists of 18 residues. The CDR3 region is CSASPTFLAGGTTDTQYF. DNA for the CDR3: TGCAGTGCTAGTCCCACTTTTCTAGCGGGAGGGACCACAGATACGCAGTATTTT.

This clonotype was detected many times. The V and J genes are TRBV7-9 and TRBJ2-3; D gene ambiguous. Trimming took off 6 bases at V and 1 base at J, with 5 bases between the two ends. The germline V gene has CDR1 SEHNR and CDR2 FQNEAQ (reference sequence). The CDR3 spans 12 residues. The CDR3 nucleotides read TGTGCCAGCAGATACGGCACAGATACGCAGTATTTT. Protein sequence: CASRYGTDTQYF.

As DNA, the CDR3 is TGTGCCAGCAGTTTATTTCCGGGCCACCAAGAGACCCAGTACTTC. This sequence encodes CASSLFPGHQETQYF. The chain uses TRBV27 and TRBJ2-5; D is unresolved. This CDR3 comprises 15 residues. Trimming removed 1 base from V and 0 bases from J, with 9 bases in between. Germline values: CDR1 MNHEY, CDR2 SMNVEV (reference sequence).

This clonotype has a handful of counts. This chain uses TRBV18 with TRBJ2-3; TRBD1 might be the D (5 bases). Germline lookup yields CDR1 KGHSH and CDR2 LQKENI. CDR3 length equals 14 residues. The V gene lost 3 bases and the J gene lost 2 bases, with 9 bases spanning the gap. CDR3 sequence (DNA): TGTGCCAGCTCACCCCAGGGCTTCACAGATACGCAGTATTTT. This translates into CASSPQGFTDTQYF.

This clonotype was observed at least ten times. The chain uses TRBV7-2 and TRBJ1-1; 10 bases map to TRBD1. Germline CDR1 SGHTA, CDR2 FQGNSA. V shed 7 bases and J 6 bases; nucleotides not matched to a gene: 23. The CDR3 extends over 19 amino acids. DNA of the CDR3: TGTGCCAGCAACGATAATATCCGGGACAGGGGTTCCGGTGGCGCTGAAGCTTTCTTT. Residues: CASNDNIRDRGSGGAEAFF. Supplemented by reference TRBV7-2 and TRBJ1-1, the full variable domain reads GAGVSQSPSNKVTEKGKDVELRCDPISGHTALYWYRQSLGQGLEFLIYFQGNSAPDKSGLPSDRFSAERTGGSVSTLTIQRTQQEDSAVYLCASNDNIRDRGSGGAEAFFGQGTRLTVV.

This clonotype was recorded a few times. The chain uses TRBV4-1 and TRBJ2-1; D is undetermined. The CDR3 totals 14 residues. Germline CDR1 is MGHRA and CDR2 is YSYEKL. V was pared by 5 bases and J by 0 bases, with 8 bases between. The CDR3 DNA reads as TGCGCCAGCAGCTACGAGAGCTCCTACAATGAGCAGTTCTTC. Translating gives CASSYESSYNEQFF.

This clonotype was detected ten times or more. V usage is TRBV29-1 and J usage is TRBJ2-5; D remains ambiguous. The germline V gene has CDR1 SQVTM and CDR2 ANQGSEA. CDR3 length: 13 residues. The V and J ends lost 0 bases and 9 bases respectively, with 14 bases between them. CDR3 region: CSVEDLAPLPQYF. CDR3 bases: TGCAGCGTTGAAGATCTGGCCCCACTTCCCCAGTACTTC.

This clonotype was observed a few times. In DNA, the CDR3 is TGTGCCAGCAGCTCCTCGGCGGGAGCTTACTACAATGAGCAGTTCTTC. Translating it yields CASSSSAGAYYNEQFF. The rearrangement uses TRBV9 and TRBJ2-1, with TRBD2 matching 7 bases. CDR3 size: 16 residues. V was clipped by 4 bases and J by 3 bases; unmatched bases: 10. Germline V gene sequence: CDR1 SGDLS, CDR2 YYNGEE. The complete variable domain, with remaining parts taken from reference TRBV9 and TRBJ2-1, reads DSGVTQTPKHLITATGQRVTLRCSPRSGDLSVYWYQQSLDQGLQFLIQYYNGEERAKGNILERFSAQQFPDLHSELNLSSLELGDSALYFCASSSSAGAYYNEQFFGPGTRLTVL.

This clonotype turned up a few times. The gene calls are TRBV12-3 or TRBV12-4 and TRBJ2-1; TRBD1 aligns across 9 bases. V was clipped by 5 bases and J by 6 bases; unmatched bases: 11. This CDR3 region has 16 residues. In DNA form, the CDR3 reads TGTGCCAGCAGTCAGGGACAGGGTTGGGGCTTCAATGAGCAGTTCTTC. It translates to CASSQGQGWGFNEQFF.

The chain combines TRBV7-9 with TRBJ2-5; D possibly corresponds to TRBD1 (6 bases). CDR3 length: 15 residues. Trimming left V 5 bases short and J 0 bases short, with 13 bases between. Germline CDR1 SEHNR, CDR2 FQNEAQ (reference sequence). The CDR3 loop reads CASSVTGYYQETQYF. The CDR3 DNA reads as TGTGCCAGCAGCGTTACAGGGTATTACCAAGAGACCCAGTACTTC.

This clonotype has only a few counts. The chain joins TRBV12-3 or TRBV12-4 to TRBJ2-3, with 7 bases that match TRBD1. V was clipped by 3 bases and J by 4 bases; unmatched bases: 4. The CDR3 length is 14 residues. The CDR3 DNA reads TGTGCCAGCAGTTTGGGGACAGTAGCAGATACGCAGTATTTT. Its protein product is CASSLGTVADTQYF.

This clonotype was picked up a small number of times. The V gene is TRBV5-4, the J gene TRBJ2-1; D gene uncertain. This CDR3 has 20 residues. CDR1 is SGHNT and CDR2 is YYREEE in the germline V gene (reference sequence). V was trimmed by 0 bases and J by 4 bases, leaving 26 bases between them. The chain's CDR3 is CASSLEGTFAFLTRYNEQFF. CDR3 DNA sequence: TGTGCCAGCAGCTTGGAGGGCACCTTTGCCTTTCTTACAAGGTACAATGAGCAGTTCTTC.

This clonotype showed up just once. The J gene is TRBJ2-7, the V gene TRBV29-1, with D maybe TRBD1 (5 bases). Trimming cost V 7 bases and J 1 base, with 14 bases left between them. The length of the CDR3 is 13 residues. Germline loops: CDR1 SQVTM, CDR2 ANQGSEA. DNA for the CDR3: TGCAGCGCTGTGCGGACACCTTCCTACGAGCAGTACTTC. It specifies CSAVRTPSYEQYF.

The chain carries TRBV20-1 and TRBJ2-3; 7 nucleotides line up with TRBD2. There are 20 residues in the CDR3. The V gene end was trimmed by 6 bases and the J gene end by 3 bases; junction bases not matched to a gene: 27. CDR1 and CDR2 from the germline V gene are DFQATT and SNEGSKA (reference sequence). In DNA, the CDR3 is TGCAGTGCCCACCTGAGCTGGGGGGGGGGAGTCAATGGCTTAACAGATACGCAGTATTTT. This translates into CSAHLSWGGGVNGLTDTQYF.